A selection of T cell receptor beta chains follows, all from one sample in a study of metastatic and nonmetastatic thyroid tumors. MiXCR was used by TCRdb to re-call the PCR reads. The sample holds approximately 74,000 clones; more than 13% are singletons and the top ten take about 6.5%. Sequencing used blood. The receptors derive from a male donor with papillary thyroid cancer or a benign thyroid nodule (not recorded which). Some clones in this sample may be carry-over from other donors' samples. The CDR3 runs from the conserved cysteine through the conserved F or W. The D gene is left open where the match is weak. Clone size is given for some rows only: seen once, a few or many times, or a class if the clone is expanded.

CDR3nt	CDR3aa	v_gene	d_gene	abundance	j_gene
TGCAGTGTCGGGACCGCTCAGAATTCACCCCTCCACTTT	CSVGTAQNSPLHF	TRBV20-1	NA	many	TRBJ1-6
TGCAGTGCCGTACAACTAGTTAACACCGGGGAGCTGTTTTTT	CSAVQLVNTGELFF	TRBV20-1	NA	many	TRBJ2-2
TGCAGTGCGCGGGTGCCTACTCTCCTAGTCCACGAGCAGTACTTC	CSARVPTLLVHEQYF	TRBV20-1	NA	once	TRBJ2-7
TGTGCCAGCTCGGGCGGGAGGTCCTACGCGCAGTACTTC	CASSGGRSYAQYF	TRBV7-3	TRBD2	once	TRBJ2-7
TGTGCCAGCAGCTTAGACACAGGGGGACTGACAGAGACCCAGTACTTC	CASSLDTGGLTETQYF	TRBV7-2	TRBD1	many	TRBJ2-5
TGTGCCAGCAGTTTGGGGGATTCAGATACGCAGTATTTT	CASSLGDSDTQYF	TRBV12-3/TRBV12-4	NA	many	TRBJ2-3
TGTGCCAGCACTACGGAATCCCTGGGGAATCAGCCCCAGCATTTT	CASTTESLGNQPQHF	TRBV6-1	NA	NA	TRBJ1-5
TGTGCCAGCAGACATGGGACTAGCGGGACGGGCACAGATACGCAGTATTTT	CASRHGTSGTGTDTQYF	TRBV4-2	TRBD2	many	TRBJ2-3
TGCGCCAGCAGAGGGGGGCATGGGCCAGCCCCCAATGGCTACACCTTC	CASRGGHGPAPNGYTF	TRBV10-2	NA	few	TRBJ1-2
TGTGCCAGCAGCGGTACAGGGGGACAGCCCCAGCATTTT	CASSGTGGQPQHF	TRBV6-1	TRBD1	many	TRBJ1-5
TGTGCCAGCAACTGGCGGGATGTCGACAATGAGCAGTTCTTC	CASNWRDVDNEQFF	TRBV6-4	NA	many	TRBJ2-1
TGTGCCAGCAGCTTGGACGGTAGCTCCTGCAATGAGCAGTTCTTC	CASSLDGSSCNEQFF	TRBV7-2	NA	NA	TRBJ2-1
TGTGCCAGCAGCATACCGGGACGCCTTAATGAGCAGTTCTTC	CASSIPGRLNEQFF	TRBV9	NA	many	TRBJ2-1
TGCAGTGCTAGAGTTCGGATAGCGGGAGGAACCTACAATGAGCAGTTCTTC	CSARVRIAGGTYNEQFF	TRBV20-1	TRBD2	many	TRBJ2-1
TGCGCCAGCAGTTCTGACAGCGGCACTGAAGCTTTCTTT	CASSSDSGTEAFF	TRBV5-1	NA	many	TRBJ1-1
TGTGCCAGCAGCTTAGGGGTGGGAGATACGCAGTATTTT	CASSLGVGDTQYF	TRBV9	NA	many	TRBJ2-3
TGTGCCAGCAGTACGGGGACAGGGAGGACTGAAGCTTTCTTT	CASSTGTGRTEAFF	TRBV28	TRBD1	few	TRBJ1-1
TGCGCCAGCAGCCAAGGCCAGGCAACGTTCTGGAACACTGAAGCTTTCTTT	CASSQGQATFWNTEAFF	TRBV4-3	NA	many	TRBJ1-1
TGTGCCAGCAGCCGACAGGGGGGTGGGAACACTGAAGCTTTCTTT	CASSRQGGGNTEAFF	TRBV7-3	TRBD1	few	TRBJ1-1
TGTGCCAGCAGCATAAACCCGGGGGAAGGGGAAAAACTGTTTTTT	CASSINPGEGEKLFF	TRBV9	NA	NA	TRBJ1-4
TGTGCCAGCACCTTAGGGGGAAGTCAGCCCCAGCATTTT	CASTLGGSQPQHF	TRBV7-2	NA	many	TRBJ1-5
TGTGCCAGCAGTCGTCCCGGGACAGGGGACTACGAGCAGTACTTC	CASSRPGTGDYEQYF	TRBV28	TRBD1	many	TRBJ2-7
TGTGCCAGCAGTTCGGGACAGGGTTCCTGGACGCAGTATTTT	CASSSGQGSWTQYF	TRBV27	TRBD1	many	TRBJ2-3
TGTGCCAGCAGTGAGGAAGGGGCGGGAGATCGGGGCCAGTACTTC	CASSEEGAGDRGQYF	TRBV2	TRBD2	many	TRBJ2-5
TGCAGTGCTAAAACAGGGCGAGACACTGAAGCTTTCTTT	CSAKTGRDTEAFF	TRBV20-1	NA	many	TRBJ1-1
TGTGCCAGCAGCGTAGCCGCCCAGGGGGAAGGGACTGAAGCTTTCTTT	CASSVAAQGEGTEAFF	TRBV9	TRBD1	many	TRBJ1-1
TGCGCCAGCAGCCCTGAGAGTCGTAGCTCCTACAATGAGCAGTTCTTC	CASSPESRSSYNEQFF	TRBV5-1	NA	NA	TRBJ2-1
TGCAGTGCTAGCAGCCCCCGGACAGGGGGCGTGTTTGTTGGCTACACCTTC	CSASSPRTGGVFVGYTF	TRBV20-1	TRBD1	NA	TRBJ1-2
TGTGCCAGCAGCAGCGGGAGTTCAGATACGCAGTATTTT	CASSSGSSDTQYF	TRBV7-9	TRBD2	medium-sized	TRBJ2-3